The 32 T cell receptor beta chains listed next were all sequenced from one sample in a study of blood T cell repertoires in COVID-19. Sequencing used immunoSEQ multiplex PCR; TCRdb keeps in-frame clones, though not all of them. The profile covers roughly 180,000 clones, with around 88% appearing a single time and more than 3.5% taken by the ten largest. Sequencing used peripheral blood. The origin of the receptors is a woman in her 30s with acute or convalescent COVID-19.

This clone appeared a single time. This rearrangement joins TRBV5-1 to TRBJ2-5; D is ambiguous. Deletions cut 1 base from V and 1 base from J, with 8 bases between. The CDR3 consists of 14 residues. Looked up from germline, CDR1 is SGHRS and CDR2 is YFSETQ. The CDR3 nucleotides are TGCGCCAGCAGCTTGTCGCGTTCCCAAGAGACCCAGTACTTC. Residues: CASSLSRSQETQYF.

The chain carries TRBV20-1 and TRBJ2-4; a weak D match, TRBD1 (5 bases). This CDR3 spans 11 amino acids. The germline gives CDR1 DFQATT, CDR2 SNEGSKA (reference sequence). The V and J ends lost 4 bases and 8 bases respectively, with 9 bases between them. CDR3 residues: CSAKKGDIQYF. The CDR3 DNA reads as TGCAGTGCTAAGAAAGGGGACATTCAGTACTTC.

This chain connects TRBV30 to TRBJ2-7; D unclear. Germline V gives CDR1 GTSNPN, CDR2 SVGIG (reference sequence). The CDR3 spans 12 residues. Trimming shortened V by 3 bases and J by 9 bases, and 15 bases separated the two germline ends. CDR3: CAWRVPRLGQYF. The CDR3, as DNA: TGTGCCTGGAGGGTTCCTAGACTGGGGCAGTACTTC.

The chain couples TRBV20-1 to TRBJ1-5; D is possibly TRBD1 (5 bases). The CDR3 is 12 amino acids. Trimming stripped 3 bases from V and 7 bases from J, with 10 bases between. The germline CDR1 and CDR2 sequences are DFQATT and SNEGSKA (reference sequence). Written as DNA, the CDR3 is TGCAGTGCTAGTCGGGGGAACCAGCCCCAGCATTTT. Translation gives CSASRGNQPQHF.

The chain is built from TRBV5-1 and TRBJ2-7, with D possibly being TRBD1 (6 bases). Germline CDR1 is SGHRS and CDR2 is YFSETQ. V was clipped by 1 base and J by 6 bases, with 17 bases between them. The CDR3 runs 15 residues. CDR3 sequence (DNA): TGCGCCAGCAGCTTGAGCAGGGGTGGGGAGACCGAGCAGTACTTC. Amino acids: CASSLSRGGETEQYF. The complete variable domain, with remaining parts taken from reference TRBV5-1 and TRBJ2-7, reads KAGVTQTPRYLIKTRGQQVTLSCSPISGHRSVSWYQQTPGQGLQFLFEYFSETQRNKGNFPGRFSGRQFSNSRSEMNVSTLELGDSALYLCASSLSRGGETEQYFGPGTRLTVT.

The V call is TRBV7-2, the J call TRBJ2-7, with unresolved D. Germline V gene lookup returns CDR1 SGHTA and CDR2 FQGNSA. Trimming took 1 base from V and 7 from J, leaving 14 bases between them. This CDR3 has 14 residues. The DNA of the CDR3 is TGTGCCAGCAGCTTAGACCAAAACGCGCGAGAGCAGTACTTC. It translates to CASSLDQNAREQYF.

The V call is TRBV11-2, the J call TRBJ2-2; maybe TRBD1 (5 bases). The germline gives CDR1 SGHAT, CDR2 FQNNGV. The CDR3 is made up of 14 amino acids. V was cut by 5 bases and J by 5 bases, with 12 bases left in between. CDR3 DNA: TGTGCCAGCAGCCGATTTAGGGGTACCGGGGAGCTGTTTTTT. Translation: CASSRFRGTGELFF.

The chain has TRBV7-8 and TRBJ1-1, with a possible D match to TRBD1 (5 bases). CDR1 SGHVS and CDR2 FQNEAQ come from the germline V gene. Trimming shortened V by 1 base and J by 8 bases, and 5 bases separated the two germline ends. This CDR3 contains 11 residues. Here the CDR3 reads CASSLGQEAFF. CDR3 coding DNA: TGTGCCAGCAGCTTAGGACAGGAAGCTTTCTTT.

This clone appeared a few times. As DNA, the CDR3 is TGTGCCAGCAGCTTACAACAGGGTACTGAAGCTTTCTTT. The encoded protein is CASSLQQGTEAFF. The J gene is TRBJ1-1, the V gene TRBV11-2; the D gene is possibly TRBD1 (6 bases). The CDR3 loop spans 13 amino acids. CDR1 and CDR2 from the germline V gene are SGHAT and FQNNGV. V lost 2 bases and J 5 bases, leaving 9 bases between the germline ends.

The J gene is TRBJ2-1, the V gene TRBV5-1; 7 bases align to TRBD2. V was pared by 1 base and J by 5 bases, with 6 bases of the junction left unmatched. Germline V gene data show CDR1 as SGHRS and CDR2 as YFSETQ. The CDR3 extends over 15 amino acids. This chain's CDR3 is CASSLLTGGNNEQFF. CDR3 nucleotide sequence: TGCGCCAGCAGCTTGTTAACGGGAGGTAACAATGAGCAGTTCTTC.

The rearrangement links TRBV5-4 to TRBJ2-5, with TRBD2 matching over 7 bases. Looked up from germline, CDR1 is SGHNT and CDR2 is YYREEE (reference sequence). Trimming removed 1 base from V and 4 bases from J; junction bases left unmatched: 7. CDR3 length: 15 amino acids. CDR3 nucleotides: TGTGCCAGCAGCTTGCCCCGGACGGGGGGAGAGACCCAGTACTTC. The encoded protein is CASSLPRTGGETQYF.

This clone has only one observation. The chain is built from TRBV4-1 and TRBJ1-2; D is possibly TRBD1 (6 bases). Germline V gene lookup returns CDR1 MGHRA and CDR2 YSYEKL. Deletions cut 1 base from V and 1 base from J, with 7 bases between. The CDR3 spans 14 residues. The CDR3 protein is CASSQVRGNYGYTF. DNA of the CDR3: TGCGCCAGCAGCCAAGTCAGGGGTAACTATGGCTACACCTTC.

The chain carries TRBV9 and TRBJ2-1; D is possibly TRBD2 (7 bases). V lost 2 bases to trimming and J lost 12 bases, with 18 bases between them. This CDR3 spans 14 amino acids. Looked up from germline, CDR1 is SGDLS and CDR2 is YYNGEE. The CDR3 DNA follows: TGTGCCAGCAGCGTGGGGCATGAGGGGGAGGGGCAGTTCTTC. Translation gives CASSVGHEGEGQFF.

The chain links TRBV30 to TRBJ2-2; the D gene is possibly TRBD2 (5 bases). Germline CDR1 reads GTSNPN; CDR2 reads SVGIG (reference sequence). CDR3 size: 12 residues. V was clipped by 8 bases and J by 7 bases, with 14 bases between them. In nucleotides, the CDR3 is TGTGCCGGCGGCCGGGGAATCGGGGAGCTGTTTTTT. It specifies CAGGRGIGELFF.

This chain connects TRBV28 to TRBJ2-7, with TRBD1 identical over 7 bases. This CDR3 is built from 13 residues. Unmatched junction bases numbered 9, after V lost 10 bases and J lost 3 bases. Germline CDR1 and CDR2: MDHEN and SYDVKM. The CDR3 is CATTMGDSYEQYF. The CDR3 region has the DNA TGTGCCACCACGATGGGGGACAGCTACGAGCAGTACTTC.

The V and J genes are TRBV4-1 and TRBJ2-3; 12 bases match TRBD2. Germline V CDR1 and CDR2: MGHRA, YSYEKL. V shed 0 bases, J shed 6 bases, and the junction held 4 bases outside the gene matches. The CDR3 is 16 residues long. This CDR3 is CASSQDLTSGGDTQYF. DNA of the CDR3: TGCGCCAGCAGCCAAGACCTGACTAGCGGGGGTGATACGCAGTATTTT.

The count of this clone is one. The V gene is TRBV18, the J gene TRBJ2-5; 8 bases match TRBD1. The CDR3 has 14 amino acids. V dropped 0 bases and J dropped 7; count of bases not matched to a gene: 4. The germline CDR1 and CDR2 sequences are KGHSH and LQKENI. The CDR3 sequence is CASSPPTGVGTQYF. The DNA for the CDR3 is TGTGCCAGCTCACCACCGACAGGGGTGGGGACCCAGTACTTC.

The V and J genes are TRBV18 and TRBJ1-5; TRBD1 matches 9 bases. The germline V gene encodes CDR1 KGHSH and CDR2 LQKENI. V lost 0 bases, J lost 6 bases, and 0 bases stayed unmatched. The CDR3 is 14 residues long. The CDR3 here is CASSPPTGGQPQHF. The CDR3 DNA reads as TGTGCCAGCTCACCACCGACAGGGGGTCAGCCCCAGCATTTT.

The chain couples TRBV19 to TRBJ1-6; the D gene is possibly TRBD1 (6 bases). The CDR3 consists of 13 residues. The V end lost 7 bases, the J end lost 6 bases, and 10 bases lay between the germline ends. Per germline, CDR1 LNHDA and CDR2 SQIVND (reference sequence). This CDR3 reads CASNGQLNSPLHF. The DNA of the CDR3 is TGTGCCAGTAACGGACAGCTTAATTCACCCCTCCACTTT. Complete variable domain (other parts from reference TRBV19 and TRBJ1-6): DGGITQSPKYLFRKEGQNVTLSCEQNLNHDAMYWYRQDPGQGLRLIYYSQIVNDFQKGDIAEGYSVSREKKESFPLTVTSAQKNPTAFYLCASNGQLNSPLHFGNGTRLTVT.

V gene TRBV28 combines with J gene TRBJ2-7, with 10 positions matching TRBD2. CDR3 length: 15 residues. V was clipped by 2 bases and J by 2 bases; unmatched bases: 3. Per germline, CDR1 MDHEN and CDR2 SYDVKM. The CDR3 sequence is CASSLASGSTYEQYF. Here the CDR3 DNA reads TGTGCCAGCAGTTTAGCTAGCGGGAGCACCTACGAGCAGTACTTC.

This chain links TRBV7-8 with TRBJ2-7; 9 bases fit TRBD1. Trimming took 5 bases from V and 3 from J; bases not matched to a gene: 2. Germline CDR1 SGHVS, CDR2 FQNEAQ. This CDR3 spans 13 amino acids. The CDR3: CASSVGQGYEQYF. In nucleotides, the CDR3 is TGTGCCAGCAGCGTGGGACAGGGCTACGAGCAGTACTTC.

The rearrangement links TRBV19 to TRBJ2-3; D gene ambiguous. Trimming pared 1 base from V and 4 bases from J, leaving 6 bases between. CDR1 is LNHDA and CDR2 is SQIVND in the germline V gene (reference sequence). The CDR3 is 13 residues long. CDR3 in DNA: TGTGCCAGTAGTATAGGACTGCCAGATACGCAGTATTTT. Its translation is CASSIGLPDTQYF.

This chain joins TRBV5-8 and TRBJ1-6; D is unclear. With 2 bases removed from V and 11 bases from J, the gap between germline ends came to 5 bases. This CDR3 is 11 amino acids long. Looked up from germline, CDR1 is SGHTS and CDR2 is YDEGEE. The CDR3 sequence: CASSLSAPLHF. CDR3 in DNA: TGTGCCAGCAGCTTATCTGCACCCCTCCACTTT.

V and J are TRBV5-1 and TRBJ2-3; 7 positions match TRBD2. There are 15 residues in the CDR3. V trimming: 0 bases; J trimming: 3 bases; junction bases outside the gene matches: 4. Looked up from germline, CDR1 is SGHRS and CDR2 is YFSETQ. CDR3 in DNA: TGCGCCAGCAGCTTGGGCTGGGGGGGTACAGATACGCAGTATTTT. It encodes CASSLGWGGTDTQYF.

The chain combines TRBV2 with TRBJ2-5; 10 bases align to TRBD2. Per germline, CDR1 SNHLY and CDR2 FYNNEI. The J segment lost 5 bases and the V segment lost 5 bases, leaving 11 bases of the junction unmatched. This CDR3 is 16 amino acids long. CDR3 amino acids: CASSFLPSGRGETQYF. The CDR3 DNA reads TGTGCCAGCAGTTTTTTGCCTAGCGGGAGAGGGGAGACCCAGTACTTC. Variable domain in full (rest from reference TRBV2 and TRBJ2-5): EPEVTQTPSHQVTQMGQEVILRCVPISNHLYFYWYRQILGQKVEFLVSFYNNEISEKSEIFDDQFSVERPDGSNFTLKIRSTKLEDSAMYFCASSFLPSGRGETQYFGPGTRLLVL.

The chain couples TRBV11-2 to TRBJ2-1; no firm D call. This CDR3 is built from 13 residues. Trimming took off 5 bases at V and 5 bases at J, with 10 bases between the two ends. Germline CDR1 is SGHAT and CDR2 is FQNNGV. CDR3 coding DNA: TGTGCCAGCAGCCCCGCGGTTAACAATGAGCAGTTCTTC. Protein: CASSPAVNNEQFF.

The chain combines TRBV19 with TRBJ2-2, with 8 bases matching TRBD2. The CDR3 consists of 14 residues. Germline CDR1 LNHDA, CDR2 SQIVND (reference sequence). V shed 9 bases, J shed 5 bases, and the junction held 8 bases outside the gene matches. CDR3 bases: TGTGCCAGCGGGAGGGATGAACAAACCGGGGAGCTGTTTTTT. Translating it yields CASGRDEQTGELFF.

The chain recombines TRBV5-5 with TRBJ2-7; D remains unclear. Germline CDR1 reads SGHKS; CDR2 reads YYEKEE (reference sequence). This CDR3 is 11 amino acids long. V lost 2 bases and J lost 6, with 6 bases in between. CDR3 in DNA: TGTGCCAGCAGCTTTCTCTCCGAGCAGTACTTC. It specifies CASSFLSEQYF.

V usage is TRBV2 and J usage is TRBJ2-7; D perhaps matches TRBD1 (6 bases). V lost 3 bases and J lost 2, with 11 bases in between. Germline values: CDR1 SNHLY, CDR2 FYNNEI. The CDR3 is 14 residues long. The CDR3 nucleotides are TGTGCCAGCAGTGAGGCCAGGGGTACCTACGAGCAGTACTTC. It specifies CASSEARGTYEQYF.

Regarding this clone: The sample holds other DNA sequences that translate to the same CDR3. The chain links TRBV19 to TRBJ2-7; 11 bases match TRBD2. CDR1 and CDR2 (germline): LNHDA, SQIVND (reference sequence). This CDR3 is 16 amino acids long. With V trimmed by 5 bases and J by 3 bases, 9 bases remained unmatched. The CDR3 reads CASSLRLAGGVYEQYF. The CDR3 DNA sequence: TGTGCCAGTAGTTTGAGGCTAGCGGGAGGAGTCTACGAGCAGTACTTC.

The CDR3 reads CASSVSTGGFEETQYF. The CDR3 nucleotides read TGTGCCAGCAGCGTTTCGACAGGGGGGTTTGAGGAGACCCAGTACTTC. This sequence joins TRBV9 and TRBJ2-5, with 9 bases matching TRBD1. V shed 2 bases, J shed 5 bases, and the junction held 10 bases outside the gene matches. CDR1 and CDR2 (germline): SGDLS, YYNGEE. The CDR3 sequence is 16 residues long. Looking up the rest from reference TRBV9 and TRBJ2-5 gives the full variable domain: DSGVTQTPKHLITATGQRVTLRCSPRSGDLSVYWYQQSLDQGLQFLIQYYNGEERAKGNILERFSAQQFPDLHSELNLSSLELGDSALYFCASSVSTGGFEETQYFGPGTRLLVL.

In this sample, this clone turned up once. V gene TRBV5-1 combines with J gene TRBJ2-7, with 8 nucleotides matching TRBD2. The CDR3 runs to 16 residues. The trim removed 2 bases at V and 6 bases at J, leaving 13 bases unmatched. In germline, CDR1 is SGHRS, CDR2 YFSETQ. The CDR3 loop reads CASSLGSGSLAREQYF. CDR3 sequence (DNA): TGCGCCAGCAGCTTAGGAAGCGGGAGTTTAGCACGCGAGCAGTACTTC.